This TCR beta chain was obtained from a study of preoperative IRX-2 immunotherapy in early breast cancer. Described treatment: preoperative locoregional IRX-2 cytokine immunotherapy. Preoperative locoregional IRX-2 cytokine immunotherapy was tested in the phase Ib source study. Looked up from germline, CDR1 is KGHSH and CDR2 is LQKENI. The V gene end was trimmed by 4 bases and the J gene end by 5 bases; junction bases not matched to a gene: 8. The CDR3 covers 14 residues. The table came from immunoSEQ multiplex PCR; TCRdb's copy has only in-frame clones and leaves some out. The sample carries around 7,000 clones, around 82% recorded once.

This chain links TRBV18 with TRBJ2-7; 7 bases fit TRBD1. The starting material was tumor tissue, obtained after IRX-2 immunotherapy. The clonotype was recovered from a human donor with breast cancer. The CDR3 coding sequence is TGTGCCAGCTCACTAAAACAGGGGAACAACGAGCAGTACTTC. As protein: CASSLKQGNNEQYF.